One sample yielded the 5 T cell receptor beta chains listed below, sequenced in a study of blood T cell repertoires in COVID-19. The method was immunoSEQ multiplex PCR; TCRdb's version includes in-frame clones alone and lacks a portion of them. The data hold 75,000 to 90,000 clones, with roughly 80% observed a single time. The specimen was peripheral blood. These receptor sequences come from a woman between 70 and 85 years old with acute or convalescent COVID-19.

The J gene is TRBJ2-3, the V gene TRBV4-3; TRBD2 is a possible D gene (5 bases). Germline V CDR1 and CDR2: LGHNA, YSLEER. Trimming stripped 0 bases from V and 7 bases from J, with 11 bases between. This CDR3 is built from 14 residues. CDR3 DNA sequence: TGCGCCAGCAGCCAAGATAATCGGGGAAATACGCAGTATTTT. Translated: CASSQDNRGNTQYF.

V and J are TRBV3-1 (or the pseudogene TRBV3-2) and TRBJ2-5, with a weak D call TRBD1 (5 bases). The germline gives CDR1 LGHDT, CDR2 YNNKEL (reference sequence). V was cut by 4 bases and J by 5 bases, with 14 bases left in between. The CDR3 covers 14 residues. The CDR3: CASSLQRAGETQYF. As DNA, the CDR3 is TGTGCCAGCAGCCTCCAGCGAGCAGGGGAGACCCAGTACTTC.

The chain joins TRBV7-9 to TRBJ2-3; 10 bases agree with TRBD2. The CDR3 covers 16 residues. With V trimmed by 5 bases and J by 5 bases, 10 bases remained unmatched. Germline V lookup: CDR1 SEHNR, CDR2 FQNEAQ (reference sequence). In DNA, the CDR3 is TGTGCCAGCAGCCCCCCCGGGGGACTAGCGAAAGATACGCAGTATTTT. This sequence encodes CASSPPGGLAKDTQYF.

The V and J genes are TRBV29-1 and TRBJ2-6, with 7 bases that match TRBD1. Trimming at V came to 4 bases and at J to 0 bases, leaving 6 bases not matched to a gene. Germline V CDR1 and CDR2: SQVTM, ANQGSEA. The CDR3 runs to 16 residues. CDR3 in DNA: TGCAGCGTTGGTTTGGGACAGAGCTCTGGGGCCAACGTCCTGACTTTC. Translated, it gives CSVGLGQSSGANVLTF.

The genes are TRBV7-2 and TRBJ2-5; tentatively, D is TRBD2 (5 bases). The V end was cut by 0 bases, the J end by 7 bases, with 15 bases between. The CDR3 sequence is 15 residues long. Looked up from germline, CDR1 is SGHTA and CDR2 is FQGNSA. The CDR3 protein is CASSLAPEPRGTQYF. The CDR3 DNA is TGTGCCAGCAGCTTAGCGCCCGAACCCCGGGGGACCCAGTACTTC.